Included here is one T cell receptor beta chain sequence, with context. Its antigen is unidentified. The sample comes from a study of radiotherapy plus CTLA-4 blockade in lung cancer. Overall study results and limits: Alongside interferon-beta, early blood T cell clone dynamics were reportedly the best predictor of response. Clones of tumor-derived TCRs expanded in blood after radiotherapy plus ipilimumab.

Some clones are missing from TCRdb's copy, which holds only in-frame ones; the method was immunoSEQ multiplex PCR. Counted here are about 45,000 clones, roughly three quarters occurring once; the ten biggest clones make up around 8.3%. This CDR3 spans 14 amino acids. Germline CDR1 reads MNHEY; CDR2 reads SMNVEV (reference sequence). V was trimmed by 5 bases and J by 7 bases, leaving 17 bases between them. With ipilimumab providing CTLA-4 blockade, focal radiation was administered to patients who had chemo-refractory metastatic non-small-cell lung cancer. This rearrangement joins TRBV27 to TRBJ1-2, with D unclear. This specimen consisted of peripheral blood, obtained from a patient treated with radiotherapy plus ipilimumab. The sequence was collected from a human donor with non-small cell lung cancer who had stable disease on radiotherapy plus ipilimumab. CDR3 bases: TGTGCCAGCAGTCGCGGACGAACCGAGGGTGGCTACACCTTC. Its protein product is CASSRGRTEGGYTF.